The entry that follows covers one T cell receptor beta chain sequence. Its target is not known. This specimen belongs to a study of cytomegalovirus exposure and HLA in healthy donors. The overall study: There were about 85 million unique TCRs (from HLA-typed donors) in an early data release.

The primer mix had 60 Vbeta and 13 Jbeta primers. Profiled with immunoSEQ multiplex PCR; TCRdb holds only in-frame clones, not every one. The table includes roughly 100,000 clones, 60% to 85% detected once. Study-wide results and limits: Sequencing likely caused a cluster of highly shared sequence variants. The study dropped some indistinguishable V segments, TRBV6-2 and TRBV6-3 among them.

The length of the CDR3 is 14 residues. The germline V gene encodes CDR1 ENHRY and CDR2 SYGVKD. V usage is TRBV10-3 and J usage is TRBJ2-5, with TRBD2 as a possible D gene (6 bases). The last part of the DNA fits TRBJ2-7 better; the J call may be wrong. This receptor was taken from a man over 45 in good health and CMV-seropositive. Sequences were obtained from PBMCs. In DNA, the CDR3 is TGTGCCATCAGCGGGGGAGCAGGCTCTTACGAGCAGTACTTC. Its translation: CAISGGAGSYEQYF.